This T cell receptor gamma chain was observed in a study of Vδ1+ human thymocytes. Study-wide results and caveats: Donors shared many TRG clonotypes but few TRD clonotypes. In the thymus, TRG and TRD repertoires looked highly polyclonal with Gaussian CDR3 lengths. Bulk repertoire data may be misinterpreted because of unexpected Vdelta2 sequences.

RNA was extracted from the cells and then reverse transcribed. The CDR3 regions were amplified by multiplex PCR from V-gene primers to a constant-region primer. TCRdb reanalyzed the multiplex PCR reads using CATT. This sample yields approximately 40,000 gamma-chain clones, of which 20% to 25% are seen a single time; 1.5% to 2% belongs to the top ten. This CDR3 is 16 amino acids long. Germline V CDR1 and CDR2: VTNTFY, YDVSTARD (reference sequence). V was pared by 0 bases and J by 8 bases, with 16 bases of the junction left unmatched. This clone was observed a few times. Antigen: not known. After alphabeta T cell depletion, CD3+ Vdelta1+ Vdelta2- thymocytes were sorted. Sorted Vdelta1+ thymocytes were about 96% to 99.6% pure.

The clonotype originates from a girl under three years old who had congenital heart surgery. Sequenced material: Vdelta1+ gamma-delta thymocytes from the thymus. Subset in this sample: FACS-sorted CD3+ TCRalphabeta- TCRVdelta1+ TCRVdelta2- thymocytes. The rearrangement uses TRGV3 and TRGJ1 or TRGJ2. CDR3: CATWDRPPPGPNKKLF. The CDR3 coding sequence is TGTGCCACCTGGGACAGGCCCCCCCCCGGTCCCAATAAGAAACTCTTT.